A selection of T cell receptor beta chains follows, all from one sample in a study of cytomegalovirus exposure and HLA in healthy donors. The table came from immunoSEQ multiplex PCR; TCRdb's copy has only in-frame clones and leaves some out. The sample holds about 150,000 clones; roughly three quarters are singletons and the top ten take approximately 2%. The sequenced sample consisted of PBMCs. The source of these receptors is a man aged 25-40 years in good health and CMV-seronegative. Both conserved end residues are part of each CDR3. A D gene is named only where the DNA matches it firmly. Only some rows state a clone size, as once, few, many or a class for expanded clones.

V: TRBV10-1
J: TRBJ2-5
size: NA
D: TRBD1
DNA: TGCGCCAGCAGTGAGAGGGGACAGGGGGGGACCCAGTACTTC
CDR3: CASSERGQGGTQYF

V: TRBV30
J: TRBJ1-1
size: NA
D: TRBD1
DNA: TGTGCCTGGAGTTCCAAAAGAGGACAGGGGGGCCACACTGAAGCTTTCTTT
CDR3: CAWSSKRGQGGHTEAFF

V: TRBV19
J: TRBJ1-2
size: NA
D: NA
DNA: TGTGCCAGTAGTATAGAGCGGGGTCTCTATGGCTACACCTTC
CDR3: CASSIERGLYGYTF

V: TRBV5-1
J: TRBJ2-3
size: few
D: NA
DNA: TGCGCCAGCAGCTTGGTGGCCCAGGGGACAGATACGCAGTATTTT
CDR3: CASSLVAQGTDTQYF

V: TRBV6-1
J: TRBJ1-2
size: NA
D: NA
DNA: TGTGCCAGCAGTGAGGTCCTCGCGGGGGGGACCTTC
CDR3: CASSEVLAGGTF

V: TRBV7-6
J: TRBJ2-7
size: NA
D: TRBD1
DNA: TGTGCCAGCAGCCGGGACAGGGGGTACGAGCAGTACTTC
CDR3: CASSRDRGYEQYF

V: TRBV6-5
J: TRBJ2-2
size: NA
D: TRBD2
DNA: TGTGCCAGCAGCCACGTGGGGGAGGGGACCGGGGAGCTGTTTTTT
CDR3: CASSHVGEGTGELFF

V: TRBV6-1
J: TRBJ1-6
size: NA
D: NA
DNA: TGTGCCAGCAGTGATGGGGCAGGGAGGGGAAATTCACCCCTCCACTTT
CDR3: CASSDGAGRGNSPLHF

V: TRBV6-1
J: TRBJ2-7
size: once
D: TRBD2
DNA: TGTGCCAGCAGTGAACGGGAGGAGGCCTCCTACGAGCAGTACTTC
CDR3: CASSEREEASYEQYF

V: TRBV7-3
J: TRBJ2-5
size: few
D: NA
DNA: TGTGCCAGCAGCTTAGCGCCCACGAGGGAGACCCAGTACTTC
CDR3: CASSLAPTRETQYF

V: TRBV5-5
J: TRBJ2-7
size: NA
D: TRBD1
DNA: TGTGCCAGCAGCTACGGGACAGGGAACGAGCAGTACTTC
CDR3: CASSYGTGNEQYF

V: TRBV28
J: TRBJ1-2
size: NA
D: TRBD1
DNA: TGTGCCAGCAGCCCCGACAGGGGAAATGGCTACACCTTC
CDR3: CASSPDRGNGYTF

V: TRBV5-1
J: TRBJ2-3
size: NA
D: NA
DNA: TGCGCCAGCAGCTTAAGTGGCGGAGGATGGACAGATACGCAGTATTTT
CDR3: CASSLSGGGWTDTQYF

V: TRBV28
J: TRBJ1-2
size: NA
D: TRBD1
DNA: TGTGCCAGCAGTTCAGGACAGGGGAGGTACGGCTACACCTTC
CDR3: CASSSGQGRYGYTF

V: TRBV7-9
J: TRBJ2-1
size: NA
D: TRBD2
DNA: TGTGCCAGCAGCTCGGGACTAGCGGGAATAGAGGCAGATGAGCAGTTCTTC
CDR3: CASSSGLAGIEADEQFF

V: TRBV5-1
J: TRBJ1-2
size: NA
D: TRBD1
DNA: TGCGCCAGCAGCTACGCGACAGGGGCGGATGTAGGGTATGGCTACACCTTC
CDR3: CASSYATGADVGYGYTF

V: TRBV7-8
J: TRBJ2-5
size: few
D: NA
DNA: TGTGCCAGCAGCTTAGCGGGGGCACAGACCCAGTACTTC
CDR3: CASSLAGAQTQYF

V: TRBV5-1
J: TRBJ1-4
size: NA
D: NA
DNA: TGCGCCAGCAGCTTGAGGGGGTCTAATGAAAAACTGTTTTTT
CDR3: CASSLRGSNEKLFF

V: TRBV7-7
J: TRBJ2-5
size: NA
D: NA
DNA: TGTGCTAGCAGCTTAGAGGGGCGTCAGACCCAGTACTTC
CDR3: CASSLEGRQTQYF

V: TRBV10-1
J: TRBJ1-5
size: NA
D: TRBD1
DNA: TGCGCCAGCAGCGACAGGGGCCTAGGGCCCCAGCATTTT
CDR3: CASSDRGLGPQHF

V: TRBV5-1
J: TRBJ2-5
size: NA
D: TRBD2
DNA: TGCGCCAGCAGCCTAGCGGGACGTATGGAGACCCAGTACTTC
CDR3: CASSLAGRMETQYF

V: TRBV27
J: TRBJ2-1
size: NA
D: TRBD2
DNA: TGTGCCAGCAGCGGCTTCGCAGCAGGACTAGCGGGTAATGAGCAGTTCTTC
CDR3: CASSGFAAGLAGNEQFF

V: TRBV7-9
J: TRBJ1-2
size: NA
D: NA
DNA: TGTGCCAGCAGCTTAGCGCTAAGGGGCCCAGGTTCGGATGGCTACACCTTC
CDR3: CASSLALRGPGSDGYTF

V: TRBV4-1
J: TRBJ2-1
size: few
D: TRBD2
DNA: TGCGCCAGCCGGGGGGGGAATGAGCAGTTCTTC
CDR3: CASRGGNEQFF

V: TRBV11-2
J: TRBJ2-1
size: NA
D: NA
DNA: TGTGCCAGCAGCCCTCGCCGCAGATCCTACAATGAGCAGTTCTTC
CDR3: CASSPRRRSYNEQFF

V: TRBV4-1
J: TRBJ2-2
size: NA
D: NA
DNA: TGCGCCAGCAGCCAAGCACAGTACTACACCGGGGAGCTGTTTTTT
CDR3: CASSQAQYYTGELFF

V: TRBV19
J: TRBJ1-5
size: NA
D: TRBD1
DNA: TGTGCCAGTTGGGACAGGGGGAATCAGCCCCAGCATTTT
CDR3: CASWDRGNQPQHF

V: TRBV7-3
J: TRBJ1-1
size: once
D: TRBD1
DNA: TGTGCCAGCAGCTTACGACAGGGAAACACTGAAGCTTTCTTT
CDR3: CASSLRQGNTEAFF

V: TRBV10-3
J: TRBJ2-7
size: NA
D: NA
DNA: TGTGCCATCAGTGGCCGTGGGGCGGCAACCTACGAGCAGTACTTC
CDR3: CAISGRGAATYEQYF

V: TRBV19
J: TRBJ1-5
size: NA
D: TRBD1
DNA: TGTGCCAGTAGTCACGGGACAGGGGTCCCTCAGCCCCAGCATTTT
CDR3: CASSHGTGVPQPQHF

V: TRBV9
J: TRBJ1-1
size: NA
D: TRBD1
DNA: TGTGCCAGCAGCTACTCTGGGACAGAAGAAGCTTTCTTT
CDR3: CASSYSGTEEAFF

V: TRBV7-2
J: TRBJ1-2
size: NA
D: NA
DNA: TGTGCCAGCAGCATACAGGGTCGGGGCTACACCTTC
CDR3: CASSIQGRGYTF

V: TRBV6-5
J: TRBJ2-7
size: NA
D: NA
DNA: TGTGCCAGCAGTTACCATAGCGGTTACTACGAGCAGTACTTC
CDR3: CASSYHSGYYEQYF

V: TRBV29-1
J: TRBJ1-2
size: once
D: NA
DNA: TGCAGCGTTGGAGGGCGGGCAGGGGTGGACTATGGCTACACCTTC
CDR3: CSVGGRAGVDYGYTF

V: TRBV18
J: TRBJ1-4
size: NA
D: TRBD1
DNA: TGTGCCAGCTCACCCAGGGGGCTGGCTAATGAAAAACTGTTTTTT
CDR3: CASSPRGLANEKLFF

V: TRBV6-5
J: TRBJ2-3
size: NA
D: NA
DNA: TGTGCCAGCAGTTACTCACGGGGAGATACGCAGTATTTT
CDR3: CASSYSRGDTQYF

V: TRBV9
J: TRBJ1-2
size: once
D: NA
DNA: TGTGCCAGCAGCTCTCAGGGTAACTATGGCTACACCTTC
CDR3: CASSSQGNYGYTF

V: TRBV28
J: TRBJ2-1
size: NA
D: NA
DNA: TGTGCCAGCAGTTTATGGACTAGGAGGCACAATGAGCAGTTCTTC
CDR3: CASSLWTRRHNEQFF

V: TRBV2
J: TRBJ2-2
size: NA
D: TRBD2
DNA: TGTGCCAGCAGTGATATGACTAGCGGGCGGAACACCGGGGAGCTGTTTTTT
CDR3: CASSDMTSGRNTGELFF

V: TRBV2
J: TRBJ2-7
size: few
D: NA
DNA: TGTGCCAGTTCTGTCGGGGTAACCTACGAGCAGTACTTC
CDR3: CASSVGVTYEQYF

V: TRBV19
J: TRBJ1-1
size: NA
D: NA
DNA: TGTGCCAGCCAGGGTTTCGGGTTTCGGGAGGCTTTCTTT
CDR3: CASQGFGFREAFF

V: TRBV6-1
J: TRBJ2-1
size: NA
D: NA
DNA: TGTGCCAGCAACTTCTACAATGAGCAGTTCTTC
CDR3: CASNFYNEQFF

V: TRBV5-6
J: TRBJ2-7
size: NA
D: NA
DNA: TGTGCCAGCAGCTTCGCAGGGCCCATCTACGAGCAGTACTTC
CDR3: CASSFAGPIYEQYF

V: TRBV28
J: TRBJ1-5
size: NA
D: NA
DNA: TGTGCCGGGTCCGACGGAGGGAGCAATCAGCCCCAGCATTTT
CDR3: CAGSDGGSNQPQHF

V: TRBV5-1
J: TRBJ1-2
size: NA
D: NA
DNA: TGCGCCAGCAGCTTGGTCCCAGGGGAAAACTATGGCTACACCTTC
CDR3: CASSLVPGENYGYTF

V: TRBV2
J: TRBJ1-5
size: NA
D: TRBD1
DNA: TGTGCCAGCAACAGGACAGGGGGCTATCAGCCCCAGCATTTT
CDR3: CASNRTGGYQPQHF

V: TRBV13
J: TRBJ2-7
size: NA
D: NA
DNA: TGTGCCAGCAGCCACCTCGTGGAGGAGCCCTACGAGCAGTACTTC
CDR3: CASSHLVEEPYEQYF

V: TRBV21-1
J: TRBJ1-2
size: NA
D: NA
DNA: TGTGCCAGCAGCAAAGACGAGGGACAGGGGAGGCATGGCTACACCTTC
CDR3: CASSKDEGQGRHGYTF

V: TRBV19
J: TRBJ2-1
size: NA
D: NA
DNA: TGTGCCAGTAGTAGAGGGCTGGAGCAGTTCTTC
CDR3: CASSRGLEQFF

V: TRBV2
J: TRBJ2-7
size: NA
D: NA
DNA: TGTGCCAGCACCGAGGACTCGTCCGCTTGGTACGAGCAGTACTTC
CDR3: CASTEDSSAWYEQYF